One and the same sample provided the 27 T cell receptor beta chains below, sequenced in a study of blood T cells in healthy people across ages. Primed by a sample-barcoded 5' primer and a J-beta primer mix, a second PCR proceeded for about 7 to 11 cycles. TCRdb re-called the 5' RACE reads through MiXCR, storing one row per CDR3 protein. The sample lists 700,000 or so distinct CDR3 sequences, 35% to 50% occurring once. The sequenced sample was blood. These receptor sequences come from a man older than 75 in good health.

At least ten counts were recorded for this clonotype. The chain joins TRBV27 to TRBJ2-3; 8 bases map to TRBD1. The CDR3 covers 16 residues. V lost 6 bases, J lost 4 bases, and 12 bases stayed unmatched. Germline lookup yields CDR1 MNHEY and CDR2 SMNVEV (reference sequence). The CDR3 region has the DNA TGTGCCAGCAGCCGTCCCCGGACAGGGTTGGCAGATACGCAGTATTTT. It encodes CASSRPRTGLADTQYF.

This clonotype was counted a few times. The chain employs TRBV29-1 and TRBJ2-1, with 8 bases that match TRBD1. The assigned J gene may be wrong: the sequence end matches TRBJ2-7 better. The CDR3 extends over 14 amino acids. Germline V gene sequence: CDR1 SQVTM, CDR2 ANQGSEA. In DNA, the CDR3 is TGCAGCGTTAGACAGGGGACCTCCTACAATGAGCAGTACTTC. Translated: CSVRQGTSYNEQYF.

This clonotype was counted between two and nine times. This chain joins TRBV5-6 and TRBJ2-7; TRBD2 matches 12 bases. This CDR3 spans 16 amino acids. After removal of 1 base from V and 0 bases from J, the junction contained 2 bases not matched to a gene. Germline V gene data show CDR1 as SGHDT and CDR2 as YYEEEE. In DNA, the CDR3 is TGTGCCAGCAGCTTGTTGACTAGCGGGAGCTCCTACGAGCAGTACTTC. Residues: CASSLLTSGSSYEQYF.

This chain uses TRBV6-6 with TRBJ1-2; the D gene is possibly TRBD1 (5 bases). Trimming pared 5 bases from V and 10 bases from J, leaving 11 bases between. Germline CDR1 reads MNHNY; CDR2 reads SVGAGI (reference sequence). The CDR3 extends over 11 amino acids. The CDR3 DNA is TGTGCCAGCAGTCCCAGGGTAACCTACACCTTC. Its protein product is CASSPRVTYTF.

CDR3 nucleotides: TGTGCCAGCAGGCGACTAGCGGTACCACCCTACAATGAGCAGTTCTTC. Its translation: CASRRLAVPPYNEQFF. The chain is built from TRBV6-2 or TRBV6-3 and TRBJ2-1; 9 nucleotides match TRBD2. Germline trimming cut 6 bases from V and 2 bases from J; bases unmatched to any gene: 8. Germline CDR1 MNHEY, CDR2 SVGEGT. CDR3 length equals 16 residues.

This clonotype showed up just once. The chain links TRBV7-2 to TRBJ1-1; 8 bases align to TRBD1. J gave up 6 bases and V 5 bases, and 11 bases lay outside the gene matches. The CDR3 sequence is 15 residues long. Germline-derived CDR1 and CDR2 are SGHTA and FQGNSA. CDR3 loop: CASSPDRVVEAEAFF. Written as DNA, the CDR3 is TGTGCCAGCAGCCCGGACAGGGTGGTAGAGGCTGAAGCTTTCTTT. The full variable domain, its missing parts supplied by reference TRBV7-2 and TRBJ1-1, is GAGVSQSPSNKVTEKGKDVELRCDPISGHTALYWYRQSLGQGLEFLIYFQGNSAPDKSGLPSDRFSAERTGGSVSTLTIQRTQQEDSAVYLCASSPDRVVEAEAFFGQGTRLTVV.

In its sample, this clonotype was seen a few times. The rearrangement links TRBV10-3 to TRBJ1-2; 10 bases agree with TRBD1. Looked up from germline, CDR1 is ENHRY and CDR2 is SYGVKD. V was pared by 4 bases and J by 1 base, with 3 bases of the junction left unmatched. CDR3 length: 15 residues. CDR3 coding DNA: TGTGCCATCAGTGCCTGGGACAGGGGTAACTATGGCTACACCTTC. Translated: CAISAWDRGNYGYTF.

Details on this clonotype: A much larger clone differs by one base, so this may be a read error. The rearrangement joins TRBV27 to TRBJ1-5; D not certain. The length of the CDR3 is 14 residues. Looked up from germline, CDR1 is MNHEY and CDR2 is SMNVEV (reference sequence). The CDR3 nucleotides read TGTGCCAGCAGTTTAAGGGAGAGCAATCGGCCCCAGCATTTT. This sequence encodes CASSLRESNRPQHF.

In its sample, this clonotype was seen a few times. Here the CDR3 DNA reads TGTGCCAGCAGTTACTCTTGGACGTTGGCCAAAAACATTCAGTACTTC. The encoded protein is CASSYSWTLAKNIQYF. The chain carries TRBV6-5 and TRBJ2-4; no clear D gene. Deletions cut 0 bases from V and 1 base from J, with 10 bases between. Germline values: CDR1 MNHEY, CDR2 SVGAGI. This CDR3 is 16 amino acids long.

This clonotype was recorded a few times. The chain joins TRBV20-1 to TRBJ2-3; 9 nucleotides align to TRBD1. Germline V CDR1 and CDR2: DFQATT, SNEGSKA (reference sequence). The J segment lost 5 bases and the V segment lost 6 bases, leaving 12 bases of the junction unmatched. The CDR3 is 15 residues long. CDR3 sequence: CSALKEGQGLDTQYF. The CDR3 bases are TGCAGTGCCCTTAAGGAGGGACAGGGTCTAGATACGCAGTATTTT.

Worth noting for this clonotype: One junction end disagrees with the germline gene, perhaps due to a read error. J is TRBJ2-5 and V is TRBV20-1; either TRBD1 or TRBD2 may supply D (7 bases each). This CDR3 region has 17 residues. Per germline, CDR1 DFQATT and CDR2 SNEGSKA (reference sequence). The CDR3 reads CGARAARTRGPEETQYF. The CDR3 nucleotides read TGCGGTGCTAGAGCCGCCCGGACTAGGGGGCCCGAAGAGACCCAGTACTTC.

This clonotype was picked up a small number of times. This chain links TRBV7-2 with TRBJ2-3; D is uncertain. This CDR3 is 14 amino acids long. The V gene lost 5 bases and the J gene lost 0 bases, with 9 bases spanning the gap. Germline V gene sequence: CDR1 SGHTA, CDR2 FQGNSA. The CDR3 loop is CASSPRRSTDTQYF. CDR3 DNA: TGTGCCAGCAGCCCGCGTAGGAGCACAGATACGCAGTATTTT.

The chain joins TRBV12-3 or TRBV12-4 to TRBJ1-1, with unresolved D. The V gene lost 6 bases and the J gene lost 0 bases, with 14 bases spanning the gap. The length of the CDR3 is 15 residues. DNA for the CDR3: TGTGCCAGCAGCCTAGGCCCTCATGTGAACACTGAAGCTTTCTTT. Amino acids: CASSLGPHVNTEAFF.

This sequence joins TRBV9 and TRBJ2-3; 8 bases map to TRBD2. The length of the CDR3 is 16 residues. Trimming took 0 bases from V and 1 from J; bases not matched to a gene: 4. The V gene's germline CDR1 is SGDLS and CDR2 YYNGEE. CDR3 in DNA: TGTGCCAGCAGCGTAGCCGGGACTAGGGGCACAGATACGCAGTATTTT. Protein: CASSVAGTRGTDTQYF.

Points on this clonotype: This sequence may be a read error, since a much larger clone differs from it by one base. The chain has TRBV7-9 and TRBJ2-7, with D possibly TRBD1 on 5 matching bases. Germline V gives CDR1 SEHNR, CDR2 FQNEAQ (reference sequence). CDR3 length equals 14 residues. Trimming took 0 bases from V and 5 from J, leaving 11 bases between them. The CDR3 is CASSLAHRLDEQYF. The CDR3 DNA sequence: TGTGCCAGCAGCTTAGCGCACAGGTTGGACGAGCAGTACTTC.

This sequence joins TRBV2 and TRBJ1-5; 8 positions agree with TRBD1. J was trimmed by 8 bases and V by 2 bases; bases with no gene match: 8. Germline V gene data show CDR1 as SNHLY and CDR2 as FYNNEI. The CDR3 extends over 15 amino acids. The CDR3 spells CASSESTGVEKPQHF. DNA for the CDR3: TGTGCCAGCAGTGAATCGACAGGGGTCGAAAAGCCCCAGCATTTT.

The chain uses TRBV5-4 and TRBJ1-4, with TRBD1 identical over 9 bases. Unmatched junction bases numbered 5, after V lost 4 bases and J lost 4 bases. Germline lookup yields CDR1 SGHNT and CDR2 YYREEE (reference sequence). The CDR3 is 15 residues long. CDR3 amino acids: CASSPKTGGNEKLFF. Here the CDR3 DNA reads TGTGCCAGCAGCCCCAAGACAGGGGGTAATGAAAAACTGTTTTTT.

This clonotype was counted only a few times. CDR3 amino acids: CASMTSGGTDTQYF. In DNA form, the CDR3 reads TGCGCCAGTATGACTAGCGGGGGCACAGATACGCAGTATTTT. J is TRBJ2-3 and V is TRBV5-1; 11 positions match TRBD2. Germline-derived CDR1 and CDR2 are SGHRS and YFSETQ. V was pared by 8 bases and J by 1 base, with 3 bases of the junction left unmatched. This CDR3 is built from 14 residues.

This clonotype was detected only a few times. J is TRBJ2-7 and V is TRBV28, with D perhaps TRBD1 (6 bases). Germline loops: CDR1 MDHEN, CDR2 SYDVKM. The ends were cut back, 7 bases at V and 4 bases at J, with 17 bases in the middle. This CDR3 region has 14 residues. The CDR3 sequence is CASKVTGNSYEQYF. The CDR3 nucleotides are TGTGCCAGCAAGGTAACAGGGAATAGTTACGAGCAGTACTTC.

Comment on this clonotype: The junction shows a germline mismatch at one end, possibly a read error. The chain recombines TRBV7-3 with TRBJ1-1; D gene unclear. The CDR3 is made up of 14 amino acids. The germline gives CDR1 SGHTA, CDR2 FQGTGA. As DNA, the CDR3 is TGTGCCAGCAGCCTCCGACTGGTGAGAACTGAGGCTTTCTTT. Translating gives CASSLRLVRTEAFF. The full variable domain, with the rest looked up from reference TRBV7-3 and TRBJ1-1, is GAGVSQTPSNKVTEKGKYVELRCDPISGHTALYWYRQSLGQGPEFLIYFQGTGAADDSGLPNDRFFAVRPEGSVSTLKIQRTERGDSAVYLCASSLRLVRTEAFFGQGTRLTVV.

This clonotype showed up just a few times. This sequence joins TRBV6-6 and TRBJ1-5; D unresolved. The germline V and J ends were trimmed by 5 bases and 4 bases, with 12 bases remaining between them. CDR1 is MNHNY and CDR2 is SVGAGI in the germline V gene (reference sequence). This CDR3 comprises 14 residues. The CDR3: CASSGPGGNQPQHF. CDR3 nucleotides: TGTGCCAGCAGTGGCCCCGGAGGAAATCAGCCCCAGCATTTT.

This clonotype was counted at least ten times. The rearrangement links TRBV7-2 to TRBJ2-7; 7 bases map to TRBD1. The trim removed 3 bases at V and 1 base at J, leaving 12 bases unmatched. The CDR3 sequence is 17 residues long. Germline V gene data show CDR1 as SGHTA and CDR2 as FQGNSA. CDR3 in amino acids: CASSLQTGLVRSYEQYF. The CDR3 DNA sequence: TGTGCCAGCAGCTTGCAGACAGGGCTTGTTCGGTCCTACGAGCAGTACTTC.

This clonotype was picked up one time. This sequence may be a read error, since a much larger clone differs from it by one base. The genes are TRBV10-3 and TRBJ2-7; TRBD1 matches at 11 bases. The germline V gene encodes CDR1 ENHRY and CDR2 SYGVKD. The CDR3 runs 15 residues. With V trimmed by 10 bases and J by 3 bases, 11 bases remained unmatched. The CDR3 region is CATSPWDRGNYEQYF. CDR3 DNA: TGTGCCACCAGCCCATGGGACAGGGGGAACTACGAGCAGTACTTC.

Notes on this clonotype: The junction differs from germline at one of its ends, possibly a read error. The chain uses TRBV15 and TRBJ2-5; TRBD1 aligns across 8 bases. Germline values: CDR1 LNHNV, CDR2 YYDKDF (reference sequence). The CDR3 has 15 amino acids. The CDR3 region is CAASRTGTGGETQYF. In DNA, the CDR3 is TGTGCCGCCAGCAGAACCGGGACAGGAGGGGAGACCCAGTACTTC.

J is TRBJ2-1 and V is TRBV6-5; possible D gene TRBD1, 6 bases. The V and J ends lost 6 bases and 13 bases respectively, with 16 bases between them. Germline V gives CDR1 MNHEY, CDR2 SVGAGI. This CDR3 is built from 12 residues. The CDR3: CASSRGQETQFF. CDR3 DNA: TGTGCCAGCAGCAGGGGCCAAGAGACCCAGTTCTTC.

The CDR3 DNA reads as TGTGCCAGCAGTACACCGGATTTCGAAACCTACGAGCAGTACTTC. Amino acids: CASSTPDFETYEQYF. The V call is TRBV28, the J call TRBJ2-7; D is ambiguous. Germline V gene data show CDR1 as MDHEN and CDR2 as SYDVKM. Trimming left V 5 bases short and J 2 bases short, with 16 bases between. The CDR3 consists of 15 residues.

This rearrangement joins TRBV5-6 to TRBJ2-5; TRBD2 agrees at 12 bases. The germline CDR1 and CDR2 sequences are SGHDT and YYEEEE. The CDR3 contains 18 residues. V shed 3 bases and J 5 bases; nucleotides not matched to a gene: 14. CDR3 protein: CASSSWLAGGPMVETQYF. The CDR3 bases are TGTGCCAGCAGCTCGTGGCTAGCGGGAGGGCCGATGGTCGAGACCCAGTACTTC.